These T cell receptor beta chains were read from a single sample in a study of CD8 T cells in Susac syndrome. TCRdb re-derived calls from the immunoSEQ multiplex PCR reads in MiXCR, one entry per CDR3 protein. Of 100,000 or so distinct CDR3 sequences listed, about 93% are singletons. Input material: CD4+ T cells from PBMCs. The receptors shown here come from a human donor with Susac syndrome. Each CDR3 is given with its conserved first and last residue. The order of the fields is clone size, J gene, CDR3 length, D gene, V gene, CDR3 protein, CDR3 DNA. A D gene is named only where the DNA matches it firmly. Clone sizes are given selectively: once, few, many, or a class where the clone is expanded.

size: NA
J: TRBJ1-2
length: 12
D: NA
V: TRBV29-1
CDR3: CSVGREGYGYTF
DNA: TGCAGCGTGGGGAGGGAGGGCTACGGCTACACCTTC

size: NA
J: TRBJ1-2
length: 12
D: NA
V: TRBV30
CDR3: CASVKLLRDYTF
DNA: TGTGCCTCCGTTAAACTCCTGAGGGACTACACCTTC

size: NA
J: TRBJ2-7
length: 13
D: TRBD2
V: TRBV4-3
CDR3: CASSQVASGEQYF
DNA: TGCGCCAGCAGCCAAGTGGCTAGCGGGGAGCAGTACTTC

size: NA
J: TRBJ2-5
length: 14
D: NA
V: TRBV11-2
CDR3: CASSPIRQAETQYF
DNA: TGTGCCAGCAGCCCTATCAGACAGGCAGAGACCCAGTACTTC

size: NA
J: TRBJ1-1
length: 16
D: NA
V: TRBV4-1
CDR3: CASSLSWSKLNTEAFF
DNA: TGCGCCAGCAGCCTCTCGTGGAGCAAGCTGAACACTGAAGCTTTCTTT

size: NA
J: TRBJ2-2
length: 14
D: TRBD1
V: TRBV2
CDR3: CASSRDRASGELFF
DNA: TGTGCCAGCTCACGGGACAGGGCTTCCGGGGAGCTGTTTTTT

size: NA
J: TRBJ2-7
length: 14
D: NA
V: TRBV18
CDR3: CASSPGAASYEQYF
DNA: TGTGCCAGCTCCCCGGGGGCAGCCTCCTACGAGCAGTACTTC

size: NA
J: TRBJ2-1
length: 17
D: NA
V: TRBV15
CDR3: CATSRDQGGRRYNEQFF
DNA: TGTGCCACCAGCAGAGATCAGGGAGGCAGGCGCTACAATGAGCAGTTCTTC

size: once
J: TRBJ1-5
length: 12
D: NA
V: TRBV29-1
CDR3: CSAAEPNQPQHF
DNA: TGCAGCGCAGCGGAGCCCAATCAGCCCCAGCATTTT

size: NA
J: TRBJ1-2
length: 17
D: NA
V: TRBV5-6
CDR3: CASSARRGRDRYYGYTF
DNA: TGTGCCAGCAGCGCACGCAGGGGAAGGGATAGATACTATGGCTACACCTTC

size: NA
J: TRBJ2-3
length: 14
D: NA
V: TRBV9
CDR3: CASSVDWTLDTQYF
DNA: TGTGCCAGCAGCGTAGATTGGACCCTCGATACGCAGTATTTT

size: NA
J: TRBJ2-1
length: 15
D: NA
V: TRBV14
CDR3: CASSQRGGYGDEQFF
DNA: TGTGCCAGCAGCCAGAGGGGGGGATATGGTGATGAGCAGTTCTTC

size: few
J: TRBJ2-1
length: 13
D: NA
V: TRBV11-3
CDR3: CASSLTAYNEQFF
DNA: TGTGCCAGCAGCTTGACAGCCTACAATGAGCAGTTCTTC

size: NA
J: TRBJ2-1
length: 14
D: NA
V: TRBV7-3
CDR3: CASSVGHPDNEQFF
DNA: TGTGCCAGCAGCGTAGGACACCCCGACAATGAGCAGTTCTTC

size: NA
J: TRBJ2-3
length: 15
D: TRBD1
V: TRBV5-1
CDR3: CASSLDRGRADTQYF
DNA: TGCGCCAGCAGCTTGGACAGGGGGCGCGCAGATACGCAGTATTTT

size: NA
J: TRBJ2-7
length: 15
D: TRBD2
V: TRBV28
CDR3: CASSLGGGFTYEQYF
DNA: TGTGCCAGCAGTTTAGGCGGGGGGTTTACCTACGAGCAGTACTTC

size: NA
J: TRBJ2-6
length: 12
D: NA
V: TRBV5-1
CDR3: CASGLGANVLTF
DNA: TGCGCCAGCGGTCTTGGGGCCAACGTCCTGACTTTC